The rows below give T cell receptor beta chains drawn from one sample of a study of PD-1 blockade in mismatch repair-deficient tumors. TCRdb's table, derived via immunoSEQ multiplex PCR, lists solely in-frame clones and lacks some. The sample includes around 100,000 clones, about 80% of them seen just once. Source: peripheral blood, taken 60 weeks after starting pembrolizumab. Every receptor here comes from an adult with mismatch repair-deficient cancer. Both conserved end residues are part of each CDR3. Each record gives: V gene, D gene, clone size, J gene, CDR3 protein, CDR3 DNA. The D gene is left open where the match is weak. Rows may omit the clone size; those that give it use once, few, many or a size class.

TRBV5-4,TRBD1,once,TRBJ1-2,CASSSTGEVGGYTF,TGTGCCAGCAGCTCGACAGGGGAGGTCGGTGGCTACACCTTC
TRBV10-3,TRBD2,-,TRBJ2-7,CAISESASGNNEQYF,TGTGCCATCAGTGAGTCTGCTAGCGGGAACAACGAGCAGTACTTC
TRBV6-1,-,-,TRBJ2-1,CASPPDIYPNEQFF,TGTGCCAGCCCCCCGGACATATATCCCAATGAGCAGTTCTTC
TRBV2,-,few,TRBJ2-7,CAGGTNYEQYF,TGTGCCGGTGGGACCAACTACGAGCAGTACTTC
TRBV2,TRBD2,-,TRBJ2-1,CASTRASGSVEQFF,TGTGCCAGCACGAGGGCTAGCGGGAGTGTGGAGCAGTTCTTC
TRBV7-7,-,-,TRBJ2-5,CASSGIGGGETQYF,TGTGCTAGCAGCGGTATCGGGGGCGGGGAGACCCAGTACTTC
TRBV2,TRBD2,-,TRBJ2-7,CASRDYSSYEQYF,TGTGCCAGCCGGGACTACAGCTCCTACGAGCAGTACTTC
TRBV19,TRBD1,-,TRBJ2-7,CASSIGGTGWVEQYF,TGTGCCAGTAGTATAGGTGGGACAGGGTGGGTCGAGCAGTACTTC
TRBV27,TRBD1,-,TRBJ1-5,CASSQGQGYNQPQHF,TGTGCCAGCAGCCAAGGACAGGGCTACAATCAGCCCCAGCATTTT
TRBV5-6,-,few,TRBJ1-2,CASSLEGGGYTF,TGTGCCAGCAGCTTGGAAGGCGGTGGCTACACCTTC
TRBV10-1,-,-,TRBJ2-7,CASSEGYEQYF,TGCGCCAGCAGTGAGGGCTACGAGCAGTACTTC
TRBV7-8,TRBD2,-,TRBJ2-3,CASSGWGTSNADTQYF,TGTGCCAGCAGCGGATGGGGGACTAGCAATGCAGATACGCAGTATTTT
TRBV5-6,-,-,TRBJ1-3,CASSLGGNSGNTIYF,TGTGCCAGCAGCTTGGGAGGGAACTCTGGAAACACCATATATTTT
TRBV9,-,-,TRBJ1-4,CASSAPNEKLFF,TGTGCCAGCAGCGCGCCTAATGAAAAACTGTTTTTT
TRBV7-2,-,-,TRBJ1-1,CASSQEVSGMNTEAFF,TGTGCCAGCAGCCAAGAAGTATCGGGGATGAACACTGAAGCTTTCTTT
TRBV7-6,-,-,TRBJ2-1,CASSLVASEQFF,TGTGCCAGCAGCTTAGTAGCAAGTGAGCAGTTCTTC
TRBV7-9,TRBD2,-,TRBJ2-5,CASSPSTSGETQYF,TGTGCCAGCAGCCCATCGACTAGCGGGGAGACCCAGTACTTC
TRBV6-1,TRBD2,-,TRBJ2-5,CASSELASGQETQYF,TGTGCCAGCAGTGAATTGGCTAGCGGACAAGAGACCCAGTACTTC
TRBV19,-,-,TRBJ1-5,CASSPLSQPQHF,TGTGCCAGTAGCCCCCTTTCTCAGCCCCAGCATTTT
TRBV29-1,TRBD2,-,TRBJ2-7,CSVEDHVAGVNEQYF,TGCAGCGTTGAAGATCATGTAGCGGGAGTGAATGAGCAGTACTTC
TRBV11-3,-,-,TRBJ1-1,CASSPDVNTEAFF,TGTGCCAGCAGCCCCGACGTGAACACTGAAGCTTTCTTT
TRBV4-2,-,-,TRBJ1-6,CASSQGGYRVNSPLHF,TGTGCCAGCAGCCAAGGGGGATATAGGGTTAATTCACCCCTCCACTTT
TRBV6-5,-,few,TRBJ2-7,CASSSGGHGVEQYF,TGTGCCAGCAGTTCAGGGGGGCATGGGGTCGAGCAGTACTTC
TRBV27,-,-,TRBJ2-3,CASKGGGNTDTQYF,TGTGCCAGCAAGGGGGGGGGCAACACAGATACGCAGTATTTT
TRBV7-2,-,once,TRBJ2-7,CASSHNRGGQYF,TGTGCCAGCAGCCACAACCGGGGAGGGCAGTACTTC
TRBV2,TRBD2,once,TRBJ2-7,CASSEGPGLEIYEQYF,TGTGCCAGCAGTGAAGGGCCGGGACTAGAGATCTACGAGCAGTACTTC
TRBV9,TRBD2,-,TRBJ2-3,CASSVSTSGSGDTQYF,TGTGCCAGCAGCGTAAGTACTAGCGGGAGTGGAGATACGCAGTATTTT